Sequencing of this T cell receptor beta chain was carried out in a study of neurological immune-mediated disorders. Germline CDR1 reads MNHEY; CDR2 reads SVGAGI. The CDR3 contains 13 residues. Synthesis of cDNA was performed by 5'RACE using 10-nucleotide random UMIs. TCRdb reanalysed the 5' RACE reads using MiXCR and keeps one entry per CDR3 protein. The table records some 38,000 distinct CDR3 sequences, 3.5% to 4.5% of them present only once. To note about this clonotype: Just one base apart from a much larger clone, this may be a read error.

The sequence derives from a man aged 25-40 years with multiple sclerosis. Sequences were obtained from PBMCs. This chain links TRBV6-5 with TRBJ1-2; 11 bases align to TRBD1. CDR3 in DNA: TGTGTCAGCAGTCGGACAGGGGGCTTTGGCTACACCTTC. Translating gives CVSSRTGGFGYTF.